The subject of this entry is one T cell receptor (beta chain). Those enrolled, adults aged 18 to 89 years, came from about two dozen US areas. Cohorts were assigned according to the clinical history that participants reported. These data are taken from a study of blood T cell repertoires in COVID-19. Study at large: T cells, B-cell-depleted T cells, or PBMCs provided the cDNA or gDNA that served as material.

Profiling relied on immunoSEQ multiplex PCR, and the TCRdb table lists in-frame clones only, not all of them. In the table there are 250,000 to 300,000 clones, about 86% of which are singletons. Sequences were obtained from PBMCs or T cells enriched from blood (not recorded which). The sequence came from a young man with acute COVID-19.

The CDR3 is CASSPGQGPYNEQFF. The CDR3 DNA follows: TGTGCCAGCAGCCCGGGACAGGGACCCTACAATGAGCAGTTCTTC. This rearrangement joins TRBV7-3 to TRBJ2-1, with 9 bases that match TRBD1. The CDR3 is 15 amino acids. Germline CDR1 SGHTA, CDR2 FQGTGA. V was clipped by 5 bases and J by 2 bases; unmatched bases: 4.